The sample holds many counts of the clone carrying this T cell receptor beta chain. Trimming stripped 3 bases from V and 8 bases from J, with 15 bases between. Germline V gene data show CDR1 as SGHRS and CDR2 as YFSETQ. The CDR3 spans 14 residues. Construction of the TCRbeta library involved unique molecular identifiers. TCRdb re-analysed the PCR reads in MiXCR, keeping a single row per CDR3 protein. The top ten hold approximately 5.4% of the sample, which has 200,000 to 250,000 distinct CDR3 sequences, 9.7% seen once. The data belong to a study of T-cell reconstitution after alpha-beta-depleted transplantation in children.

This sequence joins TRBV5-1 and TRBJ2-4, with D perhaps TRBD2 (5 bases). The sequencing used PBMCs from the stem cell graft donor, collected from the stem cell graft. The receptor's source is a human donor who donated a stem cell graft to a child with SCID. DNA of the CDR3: TGCGCCAGCAGCTCACCGGGATCTGGGGACATTCAGTACTTC. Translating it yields CASSSPGSGDIQYF. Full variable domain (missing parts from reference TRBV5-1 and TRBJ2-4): KAGVTQTPRYLIKTRGQQVTLSCSPISGHRSVSWYQQTPGQGLQFLFEYFSETQRNKGNFPGRFSGRQFSNSRSEMNVSTLELGDSALYLCASSSPGSGDIQYFGAGTRLSVL.